Listed below are T cell receptor beta chains from one sample, sequenced in a study of T cells in Graves' hyperthyroidism and ophthalmopathy. TCRdb redid the calling of the multiplex PCR reads with MiXCR, one entry per CDR3 protein. This sample carries fewer than 650,000 distinct CDR3 sequences, 14% of them seen once, and the ten largest clones take more than 4.5%. The specimen was blood. The receptors were sampled from a young woman with Graves' hyperthyroidism that later progressed to Graves' ophthalmopathy. CDR3s include the opening cysteine and the closing phenylalanine or tryptophan. The D gene is left open where the match is weak. Part of the rows lack a size; the others show once, few, many or a class for expanded clones.

v_gene	abundance	d_gene	j_gene	CDR3nt	CDR3aa
TRBV7-2	many	TRBD2	TRBJ2-3	TGTGCCAGCAGCCCCGGACTAGCGGGAGGCCAAGATACGCAGTATTTT	CASSPGLAGGQDTQYF
TRBV7-9	few	-	TRBJ2-3	TGTGCCAGCAGCTTCCGGGCAACTAGCACAGATACGCAGTATTTT	CASSFRATSTDTQYF
TRBV6-1	many	-	TRBJ2-1	TGTGCCAGCAGTGGAGGCGGGCGTTCCTACAATGAGCAGTTCTTC	CASSGGGRSYNEQFF
TRBV11-2	-	-	TRBJ2-5	TGTGCCAGCAGCTCCGGGGGGTCTAGGGGGGAGACCCAGTACTTC	CASSSGGSRGETQYF
TRBV28	many	-	TRBJ2-7	TGTGCCAGCACCCCCGGGGGGCAGACCTACGAGCAGTACTTC	CASTPGGQTYEQYF
TRBV3-1	many	TRBD2	TRBJ2-1	TGTGCCAGCAGTCTACTAGCGGGAGGGGATTACAATGAGCAGTTCTTC	CASSLLAGGDYNEQFF
TRBV5-4	many	TRBD2	TRBJ2-3	TGTGCCAGCAGCCGCAGCGGGAGGGCCGCAGATACGCAGTATTTT	CASSRSGRAADTQYF
TRBV20-1	-	-	TRBJ1-2	TGCAGTGCTAGTCTCGGGTGGGAAGGCTACACCTTC	CSASLGWEGYTF
TRBV6-1	many	-	TRBJ1-4	TGTGCCAGCACCCTGGTTGTAAGTGAAAAACTGTTTTTT	CASTLVVSEKLFF
TRBV6-6	-	-	TRBJ1-4	TGTGCCAGCAGTTACTCGATTTGGAGTCGATGGAATGAAAAACTGTTTTTT	CASSYSIWSRWNEKLFF
TRBV12-5	-	-	TRBJ2-1	TGTGCTAGTGGTTTGGTACCGGGGGATTCCTACAATGAGCAGTTCTTC	CASGLVPGDSYNEQFF
TRBV6-1	many	-	TRBJ2-7	TGTGCCAGCAGCCTACTTTCCCCGGGGGAATTCTACGAGCAGTACTTC	CASSLLSPGEFYEQYF
TRBV2	many	-	TRBJ1-1	TGTGCCAGAAGGACAGAGAGTACTGAAGCTTTCTTT	CARRTESTEAFF
TRBV12-3/TRBV12-4	many	-	TRBJ2-5	TGTGCCAGCAGTTTTGGAGGTCTCCGCTCCCAGACCCAGTACTTC	CASSFGGLRSQTQYF
TRBV18	many	-	TRBJ2-5	TGTGCCAGCTCACCAGAAGGGGACCCTGGATGGCAAGAGACCCAGTACTTC	CASSPEGDPGWQETQYF
TRBV6-2/TRBV6-3	many	TRBD1	TRBJ1-1	TGTGCCAGCAGCCGCACAGGGGACACTGAAGCTTTCTTT	CASSRTGDTEAFF
TRBV2	-	TRBD2	TRBJ2-4	TGTGCCAGCAAGGCGCCTAGCGGGAGGGCCGGGTCCAAAAACATTCAGTACTTC	CASKAPSGRAGSKNIQYF
TRBV19	many	-	TRBJ2-1	TGTGCCAGTAGTATCACAGATAGCTCCTACAATGAGCAGTTCTTC	CASSITDSSYNEQFF
TRBV9	-	-	TRBJ1-1	TGTGCCAGCAGGACACCCGAGGGTGAAGCTTTCTTT	CASRTPEGEAFF
TRBV12-3/TRBV12-4	many	-	TRBJ1-1	TGTGCCAGCAGTTTTTCGGTTATTGGGACTGAAGCTTTCTTT	CASSFSVIGTEAFF
TRBV18	few	-	TRBJ1-6	TGTGCCAGCTCTCCGTCCCTCGATAATTCACCCCTCCACTTT	CASSPSLDNSPLHF
TRBV9	few	TRBD2	TRBJ2-5	TGTGCCAGCAGCGCGTCAGGGCTAGCGGAGCTCCAAGAGACCCAGTACTTC	CASSASGLAELQETQYF
TRBV27	once	-	TRBJ2-2	TGTGCCAGCAGAGAGGCAGGGACGAGCGGGGAGCTGTTTTTT	CASREAGTSGELFF